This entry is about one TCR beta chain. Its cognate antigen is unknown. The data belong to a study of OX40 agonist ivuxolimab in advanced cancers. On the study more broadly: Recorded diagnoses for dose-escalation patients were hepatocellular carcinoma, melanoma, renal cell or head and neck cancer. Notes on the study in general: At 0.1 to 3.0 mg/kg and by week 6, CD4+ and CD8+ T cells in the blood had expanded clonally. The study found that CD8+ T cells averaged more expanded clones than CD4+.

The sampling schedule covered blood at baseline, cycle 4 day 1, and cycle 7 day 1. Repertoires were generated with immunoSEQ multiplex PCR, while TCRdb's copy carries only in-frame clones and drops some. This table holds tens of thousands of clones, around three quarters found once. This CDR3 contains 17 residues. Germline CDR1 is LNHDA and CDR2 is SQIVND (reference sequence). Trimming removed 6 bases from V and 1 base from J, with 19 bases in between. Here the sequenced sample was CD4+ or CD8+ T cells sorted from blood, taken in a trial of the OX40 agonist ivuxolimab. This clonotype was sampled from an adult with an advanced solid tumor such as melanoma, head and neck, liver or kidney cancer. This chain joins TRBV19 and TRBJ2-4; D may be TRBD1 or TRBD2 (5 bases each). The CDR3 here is CASSSQRYEGAKNIQYF. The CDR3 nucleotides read TGTGCCAGTAGCAGCCAGCGATACGAGGGGGCCAAAAACATTCAGTACTTC.